The 7 T cell receptor beta chains reported below all come from one sample, sequenced in a study of cytomegalovirus exposure and HLA in healthy donors. The study ran its PCR with 60 Vbeta and 13 Jbeta primers. Repertoires were generated with immunoSEQ multiplex PCR, while TCRdb's copy carries only in-frame clones and drops some. In the table there are over 100,000 clones, 77% of which are singletons. The sample consisted of PBMCs. The receptors shown here come from a male donor in good health and CMV-seropositive.

Only a few counts were recorded for this clone. The CDR3 region has the DNA TGTGCCAGCAGACTTACAGGGGGTGGCCACGAGCAGTACTTC. As protein: CASRLTGGGHEQYF. This chain uses TRBV7-2 with TRBJ2-7; 8 bases are shared with TRBD1. The CDR3 runs to 14 residues. The germline gives CDR1 SGHTA, CDR2 FQGNSA. After removal of 6 bases from V and 5 bases from J, the junction contained 9 bases not matched to a gene.

This clone was counted between two and nine times. The chain couples TRBV15 to TRBJ2-1; the D gene is possibly TRBD2 (6 bases). Trimming stripped 0 bases from V and 16 bases from J, with 16 bases between. CDR3 length equals 13 residues. Per the germline V gene, CDR1 is LNHNV and CDR2 is YYDKDF (reference sequence). The CDR3 DNA is TGTGCCACCAGCAGAGATCGGGGGAAACAGAATTTCTTC. It codes for CATSRDRGKQNFF.

About this clone itself: Additional DNA sequences in this sample encode the identical CDR3. The rearrangement links TRBV29-1 to TRBJ1-2; 8 bases are a match to TRBD1. From germline, CDR1 is SQVTM and CDR2 ANQGSEA. Losses at the gene ends were 6 bases for V and 3 bases for J; bases not matched to a gene: 0. CDR3 size: 11 residues. The CDR3 region has the DNA TGCAGCGTGGGACAGGACTATGGCTACACCTTC. Translating gives CSVGQDYGYTF.

The sample holds one count of this clone. J is TRBJ2-1 and V is TRBV7-3, with D perhaps TRBD2 (6 bases). The CDR3 length is 16 residues. V dropped 1 base and J dropped 2 bases, with 12 bases sitting between them. Per the germline V gene, CDR1 is SGHTA and CDR2 is FQGTGA. CDR3 loop: CASSLRYGGTYNEQFF. The CDR3 DNA reads TGTGCCAGCAGCTTAAGGTACGGAGGGACCTACAATGAGCAGTTCTTC.

V is TRBV6-1 and J is TRBJ1-6; D unresolved. Germline CDR1 and CDR2: MNHNS and SASEGT. V lost 2 bases and J lost 7, with 12 bases in between. CDR3 size: 15 residues. The CDR3 loop is CASSETGSRNSPLHF. The CDR3 region has the DNA TGTGCCAGCAGTGAAACCGGGAGTCGAAATTCACCCCTCCACTTT.

This clone showed up just once. A read error may account for a junction end that differs from germline. CDR3 sequence (DNA): TGTTCCAGCAGCTTAGTAGGAGACGGGGAGAATGAAAAACTGTTTTTT. Translation: CSSSLVGDGENEKLFF. The V call is TRBV7-9, the J call TRBJ1-4, with no clear D. Germline values: CDR1 SEHNR, CDR2 FQNEAQ (reference sequence). CDR3 length: 16 residues.

The V call is TRBV12-5, the J call TRBJ1-2; D possibly corresponds to TRBD1 (5 bases). Germline values: CDR1 LGHNT, CDR2 FRNRAP. Deletions cut 4 bases from V and 8 bases from J, with 20 bases between. This CDR3 is built from 15 residues. This CDR3 reads CASGWGEERLVGYTF. CDR3 nucleotide sequence: TGTGCTAGTGGTTGGGGGGAAGAGCGTTTGGTGGGCTACACCTTC.